This TCR beta chain was identified in a study of blood T cell repertoires in COVID-19. Study summary: Samples came from the United States, Italy and Spain, spanning acute and convalescent COVID-19. PBMCs, B-cell-depleted T cells, or T cells were the source of the cDNA or gDNA that made up the material.

Germline V gene sequence: CDR1 SGHKS, CDR2 YYEKEE (reference sequence). Unmatched junction bases numbered 8, after V lost 5 bases and J lost 4 bases. The CDR3 runs to 15 residues. Study processing details: By means of reference gene primer amplification, nucleated cell counts were estimated. Generated by immunoSEQ multiplex PCR, the TCRdb table keeps only in-frame clones and is missing some. The D gene and trimming were derived from the DNA, and the V and J assignments and clone size from that table. The table records about 270,000 clones, approximately 86% of them present only once. The source is a middle-aged man with active or convalescent COVID-19. The genes are TRBV5-5 and TRBJ2-1; 8 positions match TRBD1. The sequencing sample was made of peripheral blood. The CDR3 loop is CASSSGGASYNEQFF. CDR3 nucleotide sequence: TGTGCCAGCAGTTCAGGGGGCGCGTCTTACAATGAGCAGTTCTTC.